Presented here are 25 T cell receptor beta chains from one specimen sequenced in a study of blood T cell repertoires in COVID-19. Sequenced by immunoSEQ multiplex PCR; TCRdb stores in-frame clones only, minus some. This table has 140,000 to 150,000 clones, around 80% appearing once. Sequenced: peripheral blood. The receptors originated from a man in his sixties or seventies who had recovered from COVID-19.

The V gene is TRBV19, the J gene TRBJ2-2; 7 bases are shared with TRBD1. Germline CDR1 and CDR2: LNHDA and SQIVND (reference sequence). The CDR3 has 15 residues. V lost 5 bases to trimming and J lost 7 bases; unmatched junction nucleotides: 10. The chain's CDR3 is CASSADRAYIGELFF. CDR3 nucleotides: TGTGCCAGTAGTGCCGACAGGGCTTATATCGGGGAGCTGTTTTTT.

V gene TRBV27 combines with J gene TRBJ2-7; D might be TRBD1 (5 bases). Germline CDR1 MNHEY, CDR2 SMNVEV (reference sequence). Trimming stripped 1 base from V and 7 bases from J, with 14 bases between. This CDR3 is 14 amino acids long. The CDR3 protein is CASSLWSRDREQYF. In nucleotides, the CDR3 is TGTGCCAGCAGTTTATGGAGCAGGGATCGGGAGCAGTACTTC.

This clone was observed a few times. This chain joins TRBV29-1 and TRBJ1-2, with 8 bases lining up with TRBD1. CDR1 is SQVTM, CDR2 ANQGSEA, per germline. This CDR3 region has 16 residues. Trimming took 2 bases from V and 2 from J; bases not matched to a gene: 10. CDR3 protein: CSVELGQGLFNYGYTF. The CDR3 bases are TGCAGCGTTGAACTCGGACAGGGTCTATTCAACTATGGCTACACCTTC.

There are a few counts of this clone. This same CDR3 is encoded by further DNA sequences in the sample. The chain combines TRBV7-2 with TRBJ2-5; 9 positions match TRBD2. The CDR3 loop spans 14 amino acids. V was pared by 3 bases and J by 4 bases, with 3 bases of the junction left unmatched. Germline CDR1 SGHTA, CDR2 FQGNSA. This CDR3 reads CASSLGGRGETQYF. For the CDR3, the DNA is TGTGCCAGCAGCTTGGGCGGGAGGGGAGAGACCCAGTACTTC.

The chain combines TRBV5-1 with TRBJ2-3, with a tentative D call TRBD1 (6 bases). This CDR3 has 17 amino acids. Germline CDR1 is SGHRS and CDR2 is YFSETQ. Trimming left V 4 bases short and J 2 bases short, with 20 bases between. CDR3 amino acids: CASSTNPGAGYTDTQYF. As DNA, the CDR3 is TGCGCCAGCAGCACCAACCCAGGGGCCGGTTACACAGATACGCAGTATTTT. Supplemented by reference TRBV5-1 and TRBJ2-3, the full variable domain reads KAGVTQTPRYLIKTRGQQVTLSCSPISGHRSVSWYQQTPGQGLQFLFEYFSETQRNKGNFPGRFSGRQFSNSRSEMNVSTLELGDSALYLCASSTNPGAGYTDTQYFGPGTRLTVL.

This clone has just one count. The genes are TRBV5-6 and TRBJ2-5, with 7 bases that match TRBD1. Germline values: CDR1 SGHDT, CDR2 YYEEEE. The CDR3 is 14 residues long. J lost 5 bases, V lost 4 bases, and 8 bases had no gene match. The CDR3 here is CASSPVQGTETQYF. The DNA for the CDR3 is TGTGCCAGCAGCCCGGTACAGGGGACCGAGACCCAGTACTTC.

This chain uses TRBV4-1 with TRBJ2-3, with 9 bases lining up with TRBD2. V trimming: 4 bases; J trimming: 0 bases; junction bases outside the gene matches: 2. This CDR3 spans 15 amino acids. Looked up from germline, CDR1 is MGHRA and CDR2 is YSYEKL. The CDR3 DNA is TGCGCCAGCAGCCTAACTAGCGGGAGCACAGATACGCAGTATTTT. Amino acids: CASSLTSGSTDTQYF.

The CDR3 is CSAGGGTGVNEQYF. CDR3 DNA sequence: TGCAGTGCTGGTGGCGGGACAGGGGTGAACGAGCAGTACTTC. The chain has TRBV20-1 and TRBJ2-7; 10 nucleotides match TRBD1. The length of the CDR3 is 14 residues. V lost 5 bases to trimming and J lost 5 bases; unmatched junction nucleotides: 9. Looked up from germline, CDR1 is DFQATT and CDR2 is SNEGSKA (reference sequence).

This clone was counted between two and nine times. This specimen includes other DNA sequences encoding the same CDR3. V is TRBV7-2 and J is TRBJ2-3; 10 bases align to TRBD2. Germline-derived CDR1 and CDR2 are SGHTA and FQGNSA. After removal of 1 base from V and 5 bases from J, the junction contained 3 bases not matched to a gene. This CDR3 region has 15 residues. The CDR3 nucleotides are TGTGCCAGCAGCTTAGTAGCGGGAGGTGGAGATACGCAGTATTTT. Encoded protein: CASSLVAGGGDTQYF.

This clone was observed once. The chain combines TRBV15 with TRBJ2-7, with D possibly matching TRBD2 (6 bases). CDR1 and CDR2 (germline): LNHNV, YYDKDF (reference sequence). The V end was cut by 5 bases, the J end by 4 bases, with 18 bases between. The CDR3 is made up of 15 amino acids. The CDR3 protein is CATSLVPGEWYEQYF. CDR3 coding DNA: TGTGCCACCAGCCTGGTCCCGGGAGAGTGGTACGAGCAGTACTTC.

This clone was seen a few times. The rearrangement links TRBV5-1 to TRBJ1-5; tentatively, D is TRBD1 (5 bases). Trimming took off 0 bases at V and 3 bases at J, with 13 bases between the two ends. The CDR3 loop spans 16 amino acids. Germline V gene sequence: CDR1 SGHRS, CDR2 YFSETQ. The CDR3 bases are TGCGCCAGCAGCTTGGGGGACTCCCCGGACAATCAGCCCCAGCATTTT. Its protein product is CASSLGDSPDNQPQHF.

This clone was observed a single time. This chain joins TRBV19 and TRBJ1-5, with D possibly TRBD1 on 6 matching bases. The CDR3 sequence is 16 residues long. Trimming took off 4 bases at V and 1 base at J, with 14 bases between the two ends. In germline, CDR1 is LNHDA, CDR2 SQIVND (reference sequence). The CDR3 DNA is TGTGCCAGTAGTACACGACGGACAGCAAGCAATCAGCCCCAGCATTTT. Its protein product is CASSTRRTASNQPQHF.

The rearrangement links TRBV3-1 (or the pseudogene TRBV3-2) to TRBJ2-1; a weak D match, TRBD2 (6 bases). CDR1 LGHDT and CDR2 YNNKEL come from the germline V gene (reference sequence). Between the trimmed V and J ends, which lost 2 bases and 7 bases, there was a span of 15 bases. The CDR3 extends over 15 amino acids. CDR3 in DNA: TGTGCCAGCAGCCAATTACTCCCTAGCGATAATGAGCAGTTCTTC. Protein product: CASSQLLPSDNEQFF.

The chain joins TRBV27 to TRBJ2-7, with 12 bases identical to TRBD2. The V gene's germline CDR1 is MNHEY and CDR2 SMNVEV (reference sequence). J gave up 4 bases and V 4 bases, and 2 bases lay outside the gene matches. The CDR3 is 14 amino acids. CDR3 region: CASSYLAGGYEQYF. The CDR3 coding sequence is TGTGCCAGCAGTTATCTAGCGGGAGGGTACGAGCAGTACTTC.

The chain has TRBV29-1 and TRBJ2-1; TRBD2 is a possible D gene (5 bases). This CDR3 comprises 14 residues. Trimming shortened V by 3 bases and J by 1 base, and 10 bases separated the two germline ends. The germline gives CDR1 SQVTM, CDR2 ANQGSEA. The CDR3 region is CSVEQWTSYNEQFF. CDR3 in DNA: TGCAGCGTTGAGCAGTGGACTTCCTACAATGAGCAGTTCTTC.

The chain couples TRBV25-1 to TRBJ1-1, with a tentative D call TRBD1 (6 bases). This CDR3 is built from 11 residues. From germline, CDR1 is MGHDK and CDR2 SYGVNS. The ends were cut back, 8 bases at V and 13 bases at J, with 17 bases in the middle. The CDR3 sequence is CASGKQGDGFF. For the CDR3, the DNA is TGTGCCAGCGGTAAACAGGGTGACGGTTTCTTT.

The chain employs TRBV24-1 and TRBJ2-1; the D is unclear. The CDR3 is 13 amino acids. V gave up 12 bases and J gave up 7 bases, with 18 bases separating them. CDR1 is KGHDR and CDR2 is SFDVKD in the germline V gene. The CDR3 DNA reads as TGTGCCGTCCAAATGGCCAAATGGAATGAGCAGTTCTTC. Translated: CAVQMAKWNEQFF.

This clone was detected a few times. This chain uses TRBV19 with TRBJ1-1, with D tentatively TRBD1 (5 bases). This CDR3 has 13 residues. Germline V CDR1 and CDR2: LNHDA, SQIVND (reference sequence). V lost 7 bases, J lost 7 bases, and 16 bases lay in between. CDR3 loop: CASTHSGGSEAFF. CDR3 nucleotide sequence: TGTGCCAGTACCCACAGCGGGGGGAGTGAAGCTTTCTTT.

The gene calls are TRBV6-5 and TRBJ2-7, with 10 bases fitting TRBD1. Germline assignment: CDR1 MNHEY and CDR2 SVGAGI. CDR3 size: 15 residues. The V segment lost 4 bases and the J segment 5 bases; nucleotides outside the gene matches: 8. CDR3 in amino acids: CASSLAGTGDHEQYF. The CDR3, as DNA: TGTGCCAGCAGTTTGGCCGGGACAGGGGACCACGAGCAGTACTTC.

The chain employs TRBV11-2 and TRBJ1-1; possibly TRBD1 for D (5 bases). Trimming cost V 5 bases and J 1 base, with 14 bases left between them. The CDR3 contains 15 residues. Germline CDR1 SGHAT, CDR2 FQNNGV. In DNA form, the CDR3 reads TGTGCCAGCAGCATTAGCGGGGGTAAGAACACTGAAGCTTTCTTT. This codes for CASSISGGKNTEAFF. The whole variable domain, remainder taken from reference TRBV11-2 and TRBJ1-1, is EAGVAQSPRYKIIEKRQSVAFWCNPISGHATLYWYQQILGQGPKLLIQFQNNGVVDDSQLPKDRFSAERLKGVDSTLKIQPAKLEDSAVYLCASSISGGKNTEAFFGQGTRLTVV.

V usage is TRBV18 and J usage is TRBJ2-2; 12 nucleotides match TRBD2. This CDR3 is 16 amino acids long. J lost 4 bases, V lost 4 bases, and 4 bases had no gene match. Germline loops: CDR1 KGHSH, CDR2 LQKENI. CDR3 sequence reads: CASSLGLAGTTGELFF. In DNA form, the CDR3 reads TGTGCCAGCTCACTAGGACTAGCGGGAACCACCGGGGAGCTGTTTTTT.

This clone came up once. This chain links TRBV2 with TRBJ2-6; D ambiguous. Deletions cut 2 bases from V and 2 bases from J, with 4 bases between. The CDR3 runs to 14 residues. In germline, CDR1 is SNHLY, CDR2 FYNNEI. Written as DNA, the CDR3 is TGTGCCAGCAGTGAACTAGCTGGGGCCAACGTCCTGACTTTC. Its translation: CASSELAGANVLTF.

This chain links TRBV29-1 with TRBJ2-5; D unclear. The CDR3 is 10 residues long. Germline loops: CDR1 SQVTM, CDR2 ANQGSEA. The V and J ends lost 5 bases and 5 bases respectively, with 6 bases between them. CDR3 in DNA: TGCAGCGTTTATCGGGAGACCCAGTACTTC. Protein product: CSVYRETQYF.

This clone was detected only once. V and J are TRBV27 and TRBJ2-1; 11 bases line up with TRBD2. CDR1 is MNHEY, CDR2 SMNVEV, per germline (reference sequence). The V gene end was trimmed by 4 bases and the J gene end by 6 bases; junction bases not matched to a gene: 8. The CDR3 sequence is 16 residues long. The CDR3 region is CASSSLAGGPGNEQFF. The CDR3 DNA sequence: TGTGCCAGCAGTTCATTAGCGGGAGGGCCGGGCAATGAGCAGTTCTTC.

The J gene is TRBJ2-7, the V gene TRBV11-2, with 10 bases fitting TRBD2. The ends lost 5 bases at V and 1 base at J; junction bases unmatched: 5. This CDR3 has 15 residues. CDR1 and CDR2 from the germline V gene are SGHAT and FQNNGV. As DNA, the CDR3 is TGTGCCAGCAGCGAGACTAGCGGGTCTTCCTACGAGCAGTACTTC. This sequence encodes CASSETSGSSYEQYF.